The present T cell receptor beta chain was sequenced within a study of shared clonotypes between healthy human individuals. This CDR3 spans 14 amino acids. Per the germline V gene, CDR1 is SEHNR and CDR2 is FQNEAQ (reference sequence). Trimming shortened V by 1 base and J by 1 base, and 6 bases separated the two germline ends. The repertoire was sequenced with immunoSEQ multiplex PCR; TCRdb's copy has only in-frame clones and lacks some. The sample lists around 330,000 clones, under 80% occurring once. Sequencing was performed on memory CD4+ T cells sorted from blood. As to subset: CD45RA-negative fraction. The TCR was taken from a man aged 25 to 45 in good health. The chain links TRBV7-9 to TRBJ2-3; D is unclear. The CDR3 reads CASSLGQGTDTQYF. CDR3 in DNA: TGTGCCAGCAGCTTAGGGCAGGGCACAGATACGCAGTATTTT.